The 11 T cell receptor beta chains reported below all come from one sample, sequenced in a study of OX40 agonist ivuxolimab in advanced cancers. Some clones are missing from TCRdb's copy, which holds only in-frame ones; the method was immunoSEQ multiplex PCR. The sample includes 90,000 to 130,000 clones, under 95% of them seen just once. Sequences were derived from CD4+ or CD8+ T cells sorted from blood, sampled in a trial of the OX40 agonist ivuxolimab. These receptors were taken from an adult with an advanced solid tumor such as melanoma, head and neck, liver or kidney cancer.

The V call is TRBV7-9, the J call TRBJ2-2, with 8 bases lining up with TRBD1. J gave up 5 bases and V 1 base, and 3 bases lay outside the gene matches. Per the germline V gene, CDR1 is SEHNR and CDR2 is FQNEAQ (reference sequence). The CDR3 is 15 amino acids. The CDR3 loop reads CASSLGTGRTGELFF. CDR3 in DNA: TGTGCCAGCAGCTTAGGGACAGGGAGAACCGGGGAGCTGTTTTTT.

The DNA of the CDR3 is TGTGCCAGCAGCTTAGCCACCCCCTACGAGCAGTACTTC. Translation gives CASSLATPYEQYF. This chain connects TRBV7-8 to TRBJ2-7; D is uncertain. Germline assignment: CDR1 SGHVS and CDR2 FQNEAQ. V was pared by 0 bases and J by 2 bases, with 5 bases between. CDR3 length: 13 amino acids.

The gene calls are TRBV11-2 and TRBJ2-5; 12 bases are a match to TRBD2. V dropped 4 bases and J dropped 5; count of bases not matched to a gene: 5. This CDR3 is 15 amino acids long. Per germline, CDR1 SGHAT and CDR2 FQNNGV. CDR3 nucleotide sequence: TGTGCCAGCAGCTCTAGCGGGGGGGCACGGGAGACCCAGTACTTC. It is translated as CASSSSGGARETQYF.

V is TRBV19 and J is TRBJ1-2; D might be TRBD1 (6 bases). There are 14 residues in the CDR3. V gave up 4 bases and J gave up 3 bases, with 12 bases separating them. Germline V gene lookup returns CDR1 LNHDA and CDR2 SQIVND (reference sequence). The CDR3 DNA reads TGTGCCAGTAGTACAAGGGGGGGAGACTATGGCTACACCTTC. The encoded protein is CASSTRGGDYGYTF.

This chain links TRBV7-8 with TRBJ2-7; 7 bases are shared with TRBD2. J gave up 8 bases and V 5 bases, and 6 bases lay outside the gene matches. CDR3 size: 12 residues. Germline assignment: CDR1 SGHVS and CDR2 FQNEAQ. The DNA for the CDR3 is TGTGCCAGCAGCGCACCGGGGGGACAGCAGTACTTC. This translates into CASSAPGGQQYF.

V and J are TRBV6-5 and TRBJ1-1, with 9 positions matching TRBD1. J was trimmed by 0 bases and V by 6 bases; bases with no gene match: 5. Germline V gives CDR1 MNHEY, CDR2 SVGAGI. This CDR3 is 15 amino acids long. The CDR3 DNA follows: TGTGCCAGCAGCAAACAGGGGGCTGTGAACACTGAAGCTTTCTTT. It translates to CASSKQGAVNTEAFF.

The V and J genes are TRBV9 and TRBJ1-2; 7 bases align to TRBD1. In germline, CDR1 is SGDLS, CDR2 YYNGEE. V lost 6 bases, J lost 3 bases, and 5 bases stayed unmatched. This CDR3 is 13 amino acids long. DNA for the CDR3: TGTGCCAGCAACCGAGGGACAGACTATGGCTACACCTTC. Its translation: CASNRGTDYGYTF.

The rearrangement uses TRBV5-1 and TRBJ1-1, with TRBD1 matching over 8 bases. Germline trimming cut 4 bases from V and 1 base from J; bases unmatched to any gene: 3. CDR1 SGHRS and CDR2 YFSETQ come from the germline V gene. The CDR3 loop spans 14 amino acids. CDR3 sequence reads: CASSHGTGNTEAFF. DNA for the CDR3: TGCGCCAGCAGCCACGGGACAGGGAACACTGAAGCTTTCTTT.

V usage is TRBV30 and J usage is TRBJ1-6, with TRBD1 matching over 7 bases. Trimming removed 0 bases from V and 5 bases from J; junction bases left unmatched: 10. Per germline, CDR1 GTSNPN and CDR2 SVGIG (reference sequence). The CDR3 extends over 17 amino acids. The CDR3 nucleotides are TGTGCCTGGAGTGTAAGGGTTGGCAGGGGGAATAATTCACCCCTCCACTTT. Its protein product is CAWSVRVGRGNNSPLHF.

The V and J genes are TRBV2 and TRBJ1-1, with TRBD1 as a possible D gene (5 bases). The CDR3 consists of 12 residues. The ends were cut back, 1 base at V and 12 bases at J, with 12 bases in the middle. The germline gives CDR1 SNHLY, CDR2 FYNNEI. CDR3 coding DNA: TGTGCCAGCAGTGAAGGGACGTCAGGGACTTTCTTT. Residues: CASSEGTSGTFF.

As DNA, the CDR3 is TGTGCCAGCAGTTTACCACGAGTGTCCGGGGAGCTGTTTTTT. Protein product: CASSLPRVSGELFF. V usage is TRBV28 and J usage is TRBJ2-2; D is unresolved. The V gene lost 2 bases and the J gene lost 6 bases, with 10 bases spanning the gap. CDR1 and CDR2 from the germline V gene are MDHEN and SYDVKM. This CDR3 region has 14 residues.